Below, 13 T cell receptor beta chains from the same sample are listed, as sequenced in a study of cytotoxic CD8 clonotypes in ibrutinib-treated CLL. Only in-frame clones appear in the TCRdb table, and some are missing; sequencing was by immunoSEQ multiplex PCR. The table records 55,000 to 85,000 clones, around nine tenths of them present only once. The sequences come from PBMCs, collected after 12 months of ibrutinib treatment. These receptors were taken from a human donor with chronic lymphocytic leukemia.

The chain joins TRBV29-1 to TRBJ1-2; 10 nucleotides match TRBD1. Trimming took 4 bases from V and 0 from J; bases not matched to a gene: 2. This CDR3 is built from 14 residues. Germline CDR1 reads SQVTM; CDR2 reads ANQGSEA. CDR3: CSVGDRGPNYGYTF. The CDR3 nucleotides are TGCAGCGTTGGGGACAGGGGCCCTAACTATGGCTACACCTTC.

The chain carries TRBV6-6 and TRBJ1-3; 8 positions match TRBD1. The ends lost 6 bases at V and 11 bases at J; junction bases unmatched: 9. CDR1 and CDR2 from the germline V gene are MNHNY and SVGAGI (reference sequence). This CDR3 comprises 13 residues. CDR3: CASSPDRGSAIYF. The CDR3, as DNA: TGTGCCAGCAGCCCTGACAGGGGCAGCGCCATATATTTT.

The genes are TRBV4-3 and TRBJ2-7, with D unclear. Trimming left V 0 bases short and J 3 bases short, with 12 bases between. The germline CDR1 and CDR2 sequences are LGHNA and YSLEER. The CDR3 contains 15 residues. The chain's CDR3 is CASSQERPAIYEQYF. The CDR3 region has the DNA TGCGCCAGCAGCCAAGAACGCCCGGCGATCTACGAGCAGTACTTC.

This chain joins TRBV28 and TRBJ1-4, with D possibly TRBD1 on 6 matching bases. Germline lookup yields CDR1 MDHEN and CDR2 SYDVKM. The ends were cut back, 6 bases at V and 5 bases at J, with 16 bases in the middle. The CDR3 runs 15 residues. The CDR3 DNA follows: TGTGCCAGCAGAACCCAGGGGCGTGGCAATGAAAAACTGTTTTTT. Its protein product is CASRTQGRGNEKLFF.

The chain uses TRBV27 and TRBJ2-2; D unclear. The ends were cut back, 5 bases at V and 0 bases at J, with 13 bases in the middle. Germline V CDR1 and CDR2: MNHEY, SMNVEV (reference sequence). The CDR3 contains 16 residues. CDR3 sequence: CASSTTAAPNTGELFF. As DNA, the CDR3 is TGTGCCAGCAGTACAACAGCCGCCCCGAACACCGGGGAGCTGTTTTTT.

This clone was detected only once. V and J are TRBV19 and TRBJ2-3; 9 bases fit TRBD2. The trim removed 3 bases at V and 5 bases at J, leaving 9 bases unmatched. The CDR3 covers 16 residues. The germline V gene has CDR1 LNHDA and CDR2 SQIVND (reference sequence). The CDR3 here is CASSMGLAGFRDTQYF. The CDR3, as DNA: TGTGCCAGTAGTATGGGTCTAGCGGGATTCCGAGATACGCAGTATTTT.

Only one count was recorded for this clone. This chain connects TRBV7-9 to TRBJ2-1, with TRBD2 matching over 11 bases. This CDR3 region has 14 residues. Per germline, CDR1 SEHNR and CDR2 FQNEAQ (reference sequence). The CDR3 reads CAGVAGGPGNEQFF. CDR3 DNA sequence: TGTGCGGGGGTAGCGGGAGGGCCGGGGAATGAGCAGTTCTTC.

The chain uses TRBV7-6 and TRBJ2-3; D is undetermined. Germline-derived CDR1 and CDR2 are SGHVS and FNYEAQ. The germline V and J ends were trimmed by 5 bases and 4 bases, with 13 bases remaining between them. The CDR3 totals 14 residues. CDR3 sequence (DNA): TGTGCCAGCAGCCGCAACTCCGTAGCAGATACGCAGTATTTT. As protein: CASSRNSVADTQYF. Combining the CDR3 with reference TRBV7-6 and TRBJ2-3 gives the whole variable domain GAGVSQSPRYKVTKRGQDVALRCDPISGHVSLYWYRQALGQGPEFLTYFNYEAQQDKSGLPNDRFSAERPEGSISTLTIQRTEQRDSAMYRCASSRNSVADTQYFGPGTRLTVL.

V gene TRBV30 combines with J gene TRBJ1-3; 8 bases are shared with TRBD1. The V segment lost 0 bases and the J segment 0 bases; nucleotides outside the gene matches: 7. The CDR3 is made up of 17 amino acids. Per germline, CDR1 GTSNPN and CDR2 SVGIG (reference sequence). The CDR3 region is CAWSVLPQGVSGNTIYF. The DNA for the CDR3 is TGTGCCTGGAGTGTACTCCCACAGGGGGTCTCTGGAAACACCATATATTTT.

This rearrangement joins TRBV13 to TRBJ2-7, with 8 positions matching TRBD2. CDR3 size: 16 residues. V shed 0 bases, J shed 3 bases, and the junction held 7 bases outside the gene matches. CDR1 is PRHDT and CDR2 is FYEKMQ in the germline V gene (reference sequence). The CDR3 sequence is CASSLGGTGLVYEQYF. CDR3 coding DNA: TGTGCCAGCAGCTTAGGAGGTACGGGACTAGTCTACGAGCAGTACTTC.

The chain is built from TRBV27 and TRBJ2-1, with D hard to call. With 3 bases removed from V and 6 bases from J, the gap between germline ends came to 3 bases. CDR1 is MNHEY, CDR2 SMNVEV, per germline (reference sequence). The CDR3 runs to 11 residues. CDR3 DNA sequence: TGTGCCAGCAGTTTGCGCAATGAGCAGTTCTTC. Protein product: CASSLRNEQFF.

The chain combines TRBV5-8 with TRBJ2-1; TRBD2 matches at 14 bases. This CDR3 is built from 15 residues. J was trimmed by 13 bases and V by 2 bases; bases with no gene match: 8. Germline CDR1 SGHTS, CDR2 YDEGEE. CDR3 residues: CASSFQQGLAGAQFF. The CDR3 DNA is TGTGCCAGCAGCTTCCAGCAGGGACTAGCGGGAGCCCAGTTCTTC. The variable domain in full, with the rest retrieved from reference TRBV5-8 and TRBJ2-1, is EAGVTQSPTHLIKTRGQQATLRCSPISGHTSVYWYQQALGLGLQFLLWYDEGEERNRGNFPPRFSGRQFPNYSSELNVNALELEDSALYLCASSFQQGLAGAQFFGPGTRLTVL.

This clone was detected once. The genes are TRBV5-4 and TRBJ2-7; a possible D gene is TRBD2 (7 bases). The germline V gene has CDR1 SGHNT and CDR2 YYREEE (reference sequence). Between the trimmed V and J ends, which lost 4 bases and 6 bases, there was a span of 20 bases. The CDR3 sequence is 15 residues long. For the CDR3, the DNA is TGTGCCAGCAGCCGCTGGGGGGCGGGAGTAAGCGAGCAGTACTTC. Translated, it gives CASSRWGAGVSEQYF.